The 15 T cell receptor beta chains in this list originate from one sample, sequenced in a study of sequential checkpoint blockade in melanoma. Sequenced by immunoSEQ multiplex PCR; TCRdb stores in-frame clones only, minus some. The repertoire holds about 3,700 clones, about half seen once, with around 43% in the top ten. Treatment indicated: randomized to nivolumab then ipilimumab (arm A) or the reverse (arm B). The specimen was CD8+ T cells sorted from blood (inferred from file names), collected from a patient given nivolumab and ipilimumab in sequence. These receptor sequences come from a human donor with melanoma.

This clone has only a few counts. DNA of the CDR3: TGTGCCAGCAGAGAGACTAGCGCCTACGAGCAGTACTTC. It codes for CASRETSAYEQYF. This rearrangement joins TRBV27 to TRBJ2-7, with TRBD2 matching 8 bases. The germline CDR1 and CDR2 sequences are MNHEY and SMNVEV (reference sequence). The V segment lost 6 bases and the J segment 2 bases; nucleotides outside the gene matches: 3. The CDR3 totals 13 residues.

This clone is medium-sized (0.01 to 0.1%). The chain links TRBV23-1 to TRBJ2-7, with D unclear. TRBV23-1 is an open reading frame whose function is uncertain. V dropped 3 bases and J dropped 6 bases, with 3 bases sitting between them. The CDR3 length is 10 residues. CDR3 sequence: CASSHCEQYF. The CDR3 DNA reads TGCGCCAGCAGTCACTGCGAGCAGTACTTC.

V is TRBV6-6 and J is TRBJ1-5, with D possibly being TRBD1 (5 bases). CDR1 is MNHNY and CDR2 is SVGAGI in the germline V gene (reference sequence). V gave up 6 bases and J gave up 3 bases, with 15 bases separating them. CDR3 length: 15 amino acids. In nucleotides, the CDR3 is TGTGCCAGCAGCTGGGGGGTAGGTTCCAATCAGCCCCAGCATTTT. It encodes CASSWGVGSNQPQHF.

This clone is labeled as medium-sized. The genes are TRBV6-5 and TRBJ2-7; D is perhaps TRBD1 (5 bases). CDR3 length: 14 amino acids. From germline, CDR1 is MNHEY and CDR2 SVGAGI. Trimming stripped 2 bases from V and 3 bases from J, with 11 bases between. CDR3 protein: CASSYAQGIYEQYF. The CDR3 nucleotides are TGTGCCAGCAGTTACGCGCAGGGTATCTACGAGCAGTACTTC.

V and J are TRBV23-1 and TRBJ2-7, with D possibly matching TRBD2 (5 bases). TRBV23-1 is an ORF, with its function uncertain. The V end lost 6 bases, the J end lost 3 bases, and 18 bases lay between the germline ends. The CDR3 is 15 amino acids. Here the CDR3 DNA reads TGCGCCAGCAGCCAAGTCCCGGGATATCACTACGAGCAGTACTTC. Translation: CASSQVPGYHYEQYF.

A note on this clone: Additional DNA sequences in this sample encode the identical CDR3. V is TRBV15 and J is TRBJ1-1; D gene ambiguous. CDR1 LNHNV and CDR2 YYDKDF come from the germline V gene (reference sequence). Trimming pared 0 bases from V and 2 bases from J, leaving 10 bases between. The CDR3 has 15 residues. The CDR3 DNA reads TGTGCCACCAGCAGAGAATCCGGAGAAAACACTGAAGCTTTCTTT. Residues: CATSRESGENTEAFF.

The CDR3 loop is CASSPLVERLVFF. DNA for the CDR3: TGTGCCAGCAGCCCCTTAGTGGAGAGGTTGGTGTTTTTT. The rearrangement links TRBV7-2 to TRBJ1-4; D ambiguous. Germline lookup yields CDR1 SGHTA and CDR2 FQGNSA. CDR3 length equals 13 residues. Trimming took off 5 bases at V and 15 bases at J, with 19 bases between the two ends.

This clone was counted between two and nine times. This sequence joins TRBV27 and TRBJ2-7; 8 nucleotides align to TRBD1. The CDR3 consists of 15 residues. V was clipped by 6 bases and J by 0 bases; unmatched bases: 7. Germline V gene sequence: CDR1 MNHEY, CDR2 SMNVEV (reference sequence). The CDR3 DNA sequence: TGTGCCAGCAGACAGGACAGGGCGAGCTCCTACGAGCAGTACTTC. Translation gives CASRQDRASSYEQYF.

The chain carries TRBV27 and TRBJ1-1, with D unclear. CDR3 length: 12 residues. Trimming removed 3 bases from V and 14 bases from J, with 16 bases in between. Germline V gives CDR1 MNHEY, CDR2 SMNVEV (reference sequence). Here the CDR3 DNA reads TGTGCCAGCAGTTTGGGCGGCCGGGAGTGGTTCTTT. This gives the protein CASSLGGREWFF.

This rearrangement joins TRBV27 to TRBJ1-1; no firm D call. Germline V lookup: CDR1 MNHEY, CDR2 SMNVEV (reference sequence). The V end was cut by 1 base, the J end by 2 bases, with 11 bases between. The CDR3 consists of 15 residues. This CDR3 reads CASSLYSQINTEAFF. CDR3 coding DNA: TGTGCCAGCAGTTTATATTCGCAGATAAACACTGAAGCTTTCTTT.

J is TRBJ2-7 and V is TRBV11-1, with 9 bases that match TRBD1. With 5 bases clipped from V and 3 bases from J, the junction kept 5 bases outside the gene matches. The CDR3 runs 14 residues. Germline V gives CDR1 SGHAT, CDR2 FQDESV (reference sequence). CDR3 coding DNA: TGTGCCAGCAGCCCGGGACAGGGCTACTACGAGCAGTACTTC. Its translation is CASSPGQGYYEQYF. The full variable domain, with the rest looked up from reference TRBV11-1 and TRBJ2-7, is EAEVAQSPRYKITEKSQAVAFWCDPISGHATLYWYRQILGQGPELLVQFQDESVVDDSQLPKDRFSAERLKGVDSTLKIQPAELGDSAMYLCASSPGQGYYEQYFGPGTRLTVT.

This clone was detected only a few times. A junction end diverges from the germline sequence, so it may reflect a read error. This sample includes further DNA sequences coding for the same CDR3. The J gene is TRBJ2-7, the V gene TRBV7-2; TRBD1 is a possible D gene (7 bases). Germline CDR1 reads SGHTA; CDR2 reads FQGNSA. This CDR3 is 15 amino acids long. The CDR3 region is CASSQEPGGTYEQYF. The CDR3 DNA reads as TGCGCCAGCAGCCAAGAGCCAGGGGGGACCTACGAGCAGTACTTC. The whole variable domain, remainder taken from reference TRBV7-2 and TRBJ2-7, is GAGVSQSPSNKVTEKGKDVELRCDPISGHTALYWYRQSLGQGLEFLIYFQGNSAPDKSGLPSDRFSAERTGGSVSTLTIQRTQQEDSAVYLCASSQEPGGTYEQYFGPGTRLTVT.

The chain has TRBV29-1 and TRBJ2-7, with 13 bases that match TRBD2. Germline assignment: CDR1 SQVTM and CDR2 ANQGSEA. V shed 6 bases and J 3 bases; nucleotides not matched to a gene: 2. The CDR3 is made up of 13 amino acids. CDR3: CSVGLAGVYEQYF. DNA for the CDR3: TGCAGCGTCGGACTAGCGGGAGTCTACGAGCAGTACTTC.

The chain links TRBV11-1 to TRBJ2-7, with D possibly TRBD1 on 5 matching bases. V was clipped by 0 bases and J by 5 bases, with 11 bases between them. The V gene's germline CDR1 is SGHAT and CDR2 FQDESV (reference sequence). This CDR3 is built from 14 residues. The CDR3 spells CASSLAGNRNEQYF. The CDR3 nucleotides are TGTGCCAGCAGCTTAGCAGGGAACAGGAACGAGCAGTACTTC.

This chain joins TRBV7-9 and TRBJ2-7; D may be TRBD1 (5 bases). V was shortened by 0 bases and J by 4 bases, with 7 bases between the two germline ends. Germline V gives CDR1 SEHNR, CDR2 FQNEAQ (reference sequence). The CDR3 extends over 13 amino acids. The CDR3 DNA reads TGTGCCAGCAGCTTAGCGGACACATACGAGCAGTACTTC. It yields the protein CASSLADTYEQYF.